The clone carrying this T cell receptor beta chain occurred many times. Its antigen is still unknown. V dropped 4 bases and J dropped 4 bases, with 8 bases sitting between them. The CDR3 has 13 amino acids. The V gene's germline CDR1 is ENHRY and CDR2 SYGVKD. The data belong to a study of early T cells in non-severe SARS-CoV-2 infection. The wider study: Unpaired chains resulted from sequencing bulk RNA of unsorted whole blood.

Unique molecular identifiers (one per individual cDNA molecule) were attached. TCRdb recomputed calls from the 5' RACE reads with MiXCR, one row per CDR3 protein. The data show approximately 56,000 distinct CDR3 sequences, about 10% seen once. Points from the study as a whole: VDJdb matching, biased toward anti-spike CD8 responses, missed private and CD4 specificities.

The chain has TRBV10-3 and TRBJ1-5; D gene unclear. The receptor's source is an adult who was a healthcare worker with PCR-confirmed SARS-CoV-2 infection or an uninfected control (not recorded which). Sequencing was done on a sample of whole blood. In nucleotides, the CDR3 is TGTGCCATCAGTGGGGGATCGAATCAGCCCCAGCATTTT. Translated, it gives CAISGGSNQPQHF.